This T cell receptor beta chain was found in a study of radiotherapy plus CTLA-4 blockade in lung cancer. Study conclusions and caveats: Tumor-derived TCR clones expanded in blood after radiotherapy plus ipilimumab.

This CDR3 has 13 residues. The germline V gene has CDR1 MNHEY and CDR2 SMNVEV (reference sequence). J lost 6 bases, V lost 6 bases, and 7 bases had no gene match. Points on this clone: Its target is not known.

Assay used: immunoSEQ multiplex PCR; TCRdb lists only in-frame clones, some missing. The sample lists over 75,000 clones; roughly four fifths were seen once. The TCR comes from a human donor with non-small cell lung cancer who had stable disease on radiotherapy plus ipilimumab. The chain is built from TRBV27 and TRBJ1-2; 7 bases line up with TRBD1. The material sequenced was peripheral blood, taken from a patient treated with radiotherapy plus ipilimumab. The CDR3 loop reads CASRETGLDGYTF. In DNA, the CDR3 is TGTGCCAGCAGGGAGACAGGGCTGGATGGCTACACCTTC.